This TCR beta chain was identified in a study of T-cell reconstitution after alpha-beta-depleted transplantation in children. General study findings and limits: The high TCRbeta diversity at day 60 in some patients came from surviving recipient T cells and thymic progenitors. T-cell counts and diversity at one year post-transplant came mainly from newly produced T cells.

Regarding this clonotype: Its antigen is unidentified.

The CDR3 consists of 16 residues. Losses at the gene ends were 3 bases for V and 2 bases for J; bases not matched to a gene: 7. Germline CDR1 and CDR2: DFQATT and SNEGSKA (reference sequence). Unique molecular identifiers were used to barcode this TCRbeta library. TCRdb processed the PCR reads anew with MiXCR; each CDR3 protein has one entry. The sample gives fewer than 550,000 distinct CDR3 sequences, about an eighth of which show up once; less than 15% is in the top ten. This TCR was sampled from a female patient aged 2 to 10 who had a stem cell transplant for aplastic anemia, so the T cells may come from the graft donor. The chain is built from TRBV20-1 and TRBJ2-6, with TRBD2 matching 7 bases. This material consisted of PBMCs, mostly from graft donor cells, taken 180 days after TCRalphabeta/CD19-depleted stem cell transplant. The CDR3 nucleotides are TGCAGTGCTAGCCCTGGCGGGAGCGCTGGGGCCAACGTCCTGACTTTC. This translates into CSASPGGSAGANVLTF.